Listed below are T cell receptor beta chains from one sample, sequenced in a study of shared clonotypes between healthy human individuals. TCRdb keeps only in-frame clones here, not all; method: immunoSEQ multiplex PCR. The sample holds hundreds of thousands of clones, roughly 96% seen once. Sequenced input: naive CD8+ T cells sorted from blood. The source is a man younger than 45 in good health. The CDR3 runs from the conserved cysteine through the conserved F or W. The order of the fields is D gene, V gene, J gene, clone size, CDR3 DNA, CDR3 protein. A D gene is named only where the DNA matches it firmly. The size entry is marked missing in some rows and otherwise reads once, few, many or a size class.

d_call: -
v_call: TRBV4-1
j_call: TRBJ1-5
clone_size: -
cdr3_nt: TGCGCCAGCAGCCAAATGGGGCAGGGAGGCAATCAGCCCCAGCATTTT
cdr3_aa: CASSQMGQGGNQPQHF

d_call: -
v_call: TRBV11-2
j_call: TRBJ2-1
clone_size: once
cdr3_nt: TGTGCCAGCAGCCCTACGACGCTTCGTGAGCAGTTCTTC
cdr3_aa: CASSPTTLREQFF

d_call: TRBD2
v_call: TRBV9
j_call: TRBJ2-1
clone_size: -
cdr3_nt: TGTGCCAGCAGCGTAGCTAGCGGGCTTCACTACAATGAGCAGTTCTTC
cdr3_aa: CASSVASGLHYNEQFF

d_call: -
v_call: TRBV6-5
j_call: TRBJ2-5
clone_size: -
cdr3_nt: TGTGCCAGCCTCTCAACATTAGGGGAGACCCAGTACTTC
cdr3_aa: CASLSTLGETQYF

d_call: -
v_call: TRBV7-8
j_call: TRBJ1-1
clone_size: -
cdr3_nt: TGTGCCAGCAGCTTAGCTACCGTCATGAACACTGAAGCTTTCTTT
cdr3_aa: CASSLATVMNTEAFF

d_call: -
v_call: TRBV2
j_call: TRBJ2-1
clone_size: once
cdr3_nt: TGTGCCAGCTTGACGGGCCGCAATGAGCAGTTCTTC
cdr3_aa: CASLTGRNEQFF

d_call: TRBD2
v_call: TRBV18
j_call: TRBJ2-1
clone_size: -
cdr3_nt: TGTGCCAGCTCACCACCCCCGGGACTAGCGGGTATGAATGAGCAGTTCTTC
cdr3_aa: CASSPPPGLAGMNEQFF

d_call: -
v_call: TRBV27
j_call: TRBJ2-7
clone_size: -
cdr3_nt: TGTGCCAGCAGTTTATCGAGTCCCCTGAGAGAGCAGTACTTC
cdr3_aa: CASSLSSPLREQYF

d_call: -
v_call: TRBV27
j_call: TRBJ1-2
clone_size: -
cdr3_nt: TGTGCCAGCAGTCCCATGGGGGTTGGCTACACCTTC
cdr3_aa: CASSPMGVGYTF

d_call: -
v_call: TRBV19
j_call: TRBJ2-5
clone_size: -
cdr3_nt: TGTGCCAGTAGTGATATGGCAGGAGCGTCTCAAGAGACCCAGTACTTC
cdr3_aa: CASSDMAGASQETQYF

d_call: -
v_call: TRBV4-1
j_call: TRBJ2-5
clone_size: -
cdr3_nt: TGCGCCAGCAGCCAAGATCAGTATAGCCAAGAGACCCAGTACTTC
cdr3_aa: CASSQDQYSQETQYF

d_call: -
v_call: TRBV2
j_call: TRBJ1-1
clone_size: -
cdr3_nt: TGTGCCAGCAGTGAAGCTTCCCAGTCCCCTGAAGCTTTCTTT
cdr3_aa: CASSEASQSPEAFF

d_call: -
v_call: TRBV11-2
j_call: TRBJ1-4
clone_size: -
cdr3_nt: TGTGCCAGCAGCTTAGGGGCGGAAACTAATGAAAAACTGTTTTTT
cdr3_aa: CASSLGAETNEKLFF

d_call: TRBD2
v_call: TRBV10-1
j_call: TRBJ2-3
clone_size: once
cdr3_nt: TGCGCCAGCAGTGAGTCGCCTAGCGGGAGCACAGATACGCAGTATTTT
cdr3_aa: CASSESPSGSTDTQYF

d_call: -
v_call: TRBV9
j_call: TRBJ1-5
clone_size: -
cdr3_nt: TGTGCCAGCAGCGCCCGGGACATCTCGACGGCGGGTCAGCCCCAGCATTTT
cdr3_aa: CASSARDISTAGQPQHF

d_call: TRBD1
v_call: TRBV13
j_call: TRBJ2-7
clone_size: once
cdr3_nt: TGTGCCAGCAGCGCCGGGACAGGGTCCTACGAGCAGTACTTC
cdr3_aa: CASSAGTGSYEQYF

d_call: -
v_call: TRBV11-1
j_call: TRBJ2-7
clone_size: -
cdr3_nt: TGTGCCAGCAGCTTAGTTCCCTCCAACTACGAGCAGTACTTC
cdr3_aa: CASSLVPSNYEQYF

d_call: -
v_call: TRBV5-1
j_call: TRBJ2-1
clone_size: once
cdr3_nt: TGCGCCAGCATGTCCGGGAGTCTCGATGAGCAGTTCTTC
cdr3_aa: CASMSGSLDEQFF

d_call: -
v_call: TRBV6-5
j_call: TRBJ2-5
clone_size: -
cdr3_nt: TGTGCCAGCAGCCGGCTCGGACGGGTGCTTTGGGACCAGTACTTC
cdr3_aa: CASSRLGRVLWDQYF

d_call: -
v_call: TRBV9
j_call: TRBJ1-2
clone_size: -
cdr3_nt: TGTGCCAGCAGCGTAGCTCGGGACTCCCACTATGGCTACACCTTC
cdr3_aa: CASSVARDSHYGYTF

d_call: TRBD1
v_call: TRBV6-5
j_call: TRBJ1-2
clone_size: once
cdr3_nt: TGTGCCAGCAGTTACTCAGGGCAGGGGGACTATGGCTACACCTTC
cdr3_aa: CASSYSGQGDYGYTF

d_call: -
v_call: TRBV15
j_call: TRBJ2-2
clone_size: once
cdr3_nt: TGTGCCACCAGCAGAGAGCGGGGTGCGACCGGGGAGCTGTTTTTT
cdr3_aa: CATSRERGATGELFF

d_call: -
v_call: TRBV30
j_call: TRBJ2-1
clone_size: -
cdr3_nt: TGTGCCTGGAGTCTAGCTGGTAATTATGAGCAGTTCTTC
cdr3_aa: CAWSLAGNYEQFF

d_call: TRBD2
v_call: TRBV29-1
j_call: TRBJ2-1
clone_size: -
cdr3_nt: TGCAGCGGCGACGGACTAGCGGGAGAAAATGAGCAGTTCTTC
cdr3_aa: CSGDGLAGENEQFF

d_call: TRBD1
v_call: TRBV9
j_call: TRBJ1-1
clone_size: -
cdr3_nt: TGTGCCAGCAGCGCCCGGGACAGGCCGAACACTGAAGCTTTCTTT
cdr3_aa: CASSARDRPNTEAFF

d_call: -
v_call: TRBV6-1
j_call: TRBJ2-1
clone_size: -
cdr3_nt: TGTGCCAGCAACTGGGTAAATGAGCAGTTCTTC
cdr3_aa: CASNWVNEQFF

d_call: -
v_call: TRBV28
j_call: TRBJ2-7
clone_size: -
cdr3_nt: TGTGCCAGCAGCAGCAGTGTAAGCTCCTACGAGCAGTACTTC
cdr3_aa: CASSSSVSSYEQYF

d_call: -
v_call: TRBV18
j_call: TRBJ2-3
clone_size: -
cdr3_nt: TGTGCCAGCTCACCCGCTAGGGATGGAGGGCAGTATTTT
cdr3_aa: CASSPARDGGQYF

d_call: -
v_call: TRBV7-2
j_call: TRBJ2-7
clone_size: -
cdr3_nt: TGTGCCAGCAGCCCTTTTGGAGGGGCCCACGAGCAGTACTTC
cdr3_aa: CASSPFGGAHEQYF

d_call: TRBD1
v_call: TRBV7-8
j_call: TRBJ1-2
clone_size: -
cdr3_nt: TGTGCCAGCAGCTTGGAGGGGGCTCGGTATGGCTACACCTTC
cdr3_aa: CASSLEGARYGYTF

d_call: TRBD2
v_call: TRBV4-1
j_call: TRBJ2-7
clone_size: once
cdr3_nt: TGCGCCAGCAGCCAAGCCACTAGCGGGATGGAGGAGCAGTACTTC
cdr3_aa: CASSQATSGMEEQYF

d_call: TRBD2
v_call: TRBV29-1
j_call: TRBJ2-1
clone_size: -
cdr3_nt: TGCAGCGTCGAGCCGGGGCTAGCGGGAGTCCGGGAGCAGTTCTTC
cdr3_aa: CSVEPGLAGVREQFF

d_call: TRBD1
v_call: TRBV11-2
j_call: TRBJ2-1
clone_size: -
cdr3_nt: TGTGCCAGCAGCGTAGACAGGGGAATCTCCTACAATGAGCAGTTCTTC
cdr3_aa: CASSVDRGISYNEQFF

d_call: TRBD2
v_call: TRBV29-1
j_call: TRBJ2-2
clone_size: -
cdr3_nt: TGCAGCGTTGAAGAATTAGCGGGAGGCGGGGAGCTGTTTTTT
cdr3_aa: CSVEELAGGGELFF

d_call: TRBD2
v_call: TRBV5-4
j_call: TRBJ2-1
clone_size: -
cdr3_nt: TGTGCCAGCAGCTTTTTCGGGGGGGACTACAATGAGCAGTTCTTC
cdr3_aa: CASSFFGGDYNEQFF

d_call: -
v_call: TRBV2
j_call: TRBJ2-7
clone_size: -
cdr3_nt: TGTGCCAGCGGGACCCGCCCCAATCTCGACGAGCAGTACTTC
cdr3_aa: CASGTRPNLDEQYF

d_call: -
v_call: TRBV19
j_call: TRBJ1-5
clone_size: -
cdr3_nt: TGTGCCAGTAGTATAGATCCGGCTACCATTTCCAATCAGCCCCAGCATTTT
cdr3_aa: CASSIDPATISNQPQHF

d_call: TRBD1
v_call: TRBV5-4
j_call: TRBJ2-2
clone_size: -
cdr3_nt: TGTGCCAGCAGCGCTGGGACAGGGCCCACCGGGGAGCTGTTTTTT
cdr3_aa: CASSAGTGPTGELFF

d_call: -
v_call: TRBV7-9
j_call: TRBJ1-5
clone_size: -
cdr3_nt: TGTGCCAGCAGCTTATCAGGGAGTCTTCGGCAGCCCCAGCATTTT
cdr3_aa: CASSLSGSLRQPQHF

d_call: -
v_call: TRBV29-1
j_call: TRBJ2-7
clone_size: -
cdr3_nt: TGCAGCGTTGAATTGGTTGGGAAGCTCTACGAGCAGTACTTC
cdr3_aa: CSVELVGKLYEQYF

d_call: TRBD1
v_call: TRBV5-1
j_call: TRBJ2-7
clone_size: -
cdr3_nt: TGCGCCAGCAGTCCGCCCCTGACAGGGTCCCCAACCTACGAGCAGTACTTC
cdr3_aa: CASSPPLTGSPTYEQYF